This T cell receptor beta chain was sequenced in a study of early T cells in non-severe SARS-CoV-2 infection. Study as a whole: The sequenced material was bulk RNA from unsorted whole blood, and its chains were unpaired.

Per the germline V gene, CDR1 is DFQATT and CDR2 is SNEGSKA (reference sequence). Trimming took 5 bases from V and 0 from J, leaving 10 bases between them. The CDR3 sequence is 13 residues long. Individual cDNA molecules received unique molecular identifiers during library preparation. In TCRdb, the 5' RACE reads were re-called with MiXCR into one record per CDR3 protein. The repertoire holds tens of thousands of distinct CDR3 sequences, with 9.5% to 15% as singletons. This clonotype was observed a few times. This sequence originates from an adult who was a healthcare worker with PCR-confirmed SARS-CoV-2 infection or an uninfected control (not recorded which). The V call is TRBV20-1, the J call TRBJ1-1, with D tentatively TRBD1 (6 bases). The sequenced sample consisted of whole blood. The CDR3 DNA reads as TGCAGTGCTCCGGACAGATTGAACACTGAAGCTTTCTTT. Translated, it gives CSAPDRLNTEAFF.